This T cell receptor (beta chain) was captured by sequencing in a study of cytomegalovirus exposure and HLA in healthy donors. The table lists this clone with a few counts. Antigen unknown. Overall study results and limits: Common viral pathogens were later found to be apparently linked to several of the most significant clusters.

It was with 60 Vbeta and 13 Jbeta primers that the PCR ran. Here immunoSEQ multiplex PCR was the method, and the copy in TCRdb shows in-frame clones only, minus some. The table lists about 74,000 clones, approximately 72% of them singletons. CDR1 and CDR2 from the germline V gene are MNHNY and SVGAGI (reference sequence). The junction had 7 bases not matched to a gene; V was cut back by 6 bases and J by 6 bases. CDR3 length: 14 amino acids. Sequencing used PBMCs. This TCR was sampled from a woman in her forties in good health and CMV-seropositive. V gene TRBV6-6 combines with J gene TRBJ2-3; 9 positions match TRBD2. CDR3: CASSAGGPGDTQYF. The CDR3 DNA follows: TGTGCCAGCAGCGCGGGGGGGCCTGGGGATACGCAGTATTTT.